A selection of T cell receptor beta chains follows, all from one sample in a study of beta chain features in type 1 diabetes. Some clones are missing from TCRdb's copy, which holds only in-frame ones; the method was immunoSEQ multiplex PCR. The profile shows around 140,000 clones, around 8.8% of them singletons. The sequenced material came from central memory CD4+ T cells from blood. Receptors were obtained from a man younger than 45 with type 1 diabetes. CDR3s include the opening cysteine and the closing phenylalanine or tryptophan. D genes are given only for firm matches. Rows may omit the clone size; those that give it use once, few, many or a size class.

TGCAGCGGGGTCGACAGCTCTAATGAAAAACTGTTTTTT | CSGVDSSNEKLFF | TRBJ1-4 | TRBV29-1 | NA | once
TGTGCCAGCAGCCAGGGGGCAGGGGGCAATGAGCAGTTCTTC | CASSQGAGGNEQFF | TRBJ2-1 | TRBV7-3 | TRBD1 | NA
TGTGCCAGCAGCCCAGCCCCTAGCGCTTACAATGAGCAGTTCTTC | CASSPAPSAYNEQFF | TRBJ2-1 | TRBV9 | NA | few
TGTGCCAGCAGTACCATGACTTCCAGCTCCTACAATGAGCAGTTCTTC | CASSTMTSSSYNEQFF | TRBJ2-1 | TRBV28 | NA | many
TGTGCCAGCAGTTCTGGGACACTCTCATTGGAAAAACTGTTTTTT | CASSSGTLSLEKLFF | TRBJ1-4 | TRBV5-8 | NA | NA
TGTGCCAGCAGTAGAGACACCTACGAGCAGTACTTC | CASSRDTYEQYF | TRBJ2-7 | TRBV6-6 | NA | NA
TGTGCCAGCAACCTGGGGGGGGCCCAAGAGACCCAGTACTTC | CASNLGGAQETQYF | TRBJ2-5 | TRBV4-2 | NA | NA
TGTGCCAGCAGTGAACGGGTCCAGGGAGGGTCACCCCTCCACTTT | CASSERVQGGSPLHF | TRBJ1-6 | TRBV2 | NA | few
TGTGCCAGCAGTTTATGGGGAGGGACCTACGAGCAGTACTTC | CASSLWGGTYEQYF | TRBJ2-7 | TRBV27 | TRBD2 | NA
TGCGCCAGCGGTCTCACGAGCGGCTACACCTTC | CASGLTSGYTF | TRBJ1-2 | TRBV5-1 | NA | few
TGTGCCAGCAGCCCCGGTGGGGGGGCGGGACAGCCCCAGCATTTT | CASSPGGGAGQPQHF | TRBJ1-5 | TRBV7-2 | NA | few
TGTGCCAGCAGCTTGGTCCAGGGGTTTGGCTACACCTTC | CASSLVQGFGYTF | TRBJ1-2 | TRBV7-9 | NA | NA
TGTGCCAGCAAACCGGGACAGGGAATCCCGAGCGAGCAGTACTTC | CASKPGQGIPSEQYF | TRBJ2-7 | TRBV4-2 | TRBD1 | NA
TGTGCCAGCAGTTTATCCAGGGGCCCCTTATATGAGCAGTTCTTC | CASSLSRGPLYEQFF | TRBJ2-1 | TRBV27 | NA | few
TGTGCCAGCAGCCAGGCCAGGCTCACCGGGGAGCTGTTTTTT | CASSQARLTGELFF | TRBJ2-2 | TRBV5-4 | NA | NA
TGTGCCAGCAGCCAGGACATGAGCACTGAAGCTTTCTTT | CASSQDMSTEAFF | TRBJ1-1 | TRBV2 | NA | NA
TGTGCCAGCGCTCCTTCGGCAGGAGCACAAGGACTCTATGGCTACACCTTC | CASAPSAGAQGLYGYTF | TRBJ1-2 | TRBV18 | NA | NA
TGTGCCAGCAGTGAGACAGGGGAACTTTTCGACGAGCAGTACTTC | CASSETGELFDEQYF | TRBJ2-7 | TRBV2 | TRBD1 | few
TGTGCCAGCAGGCGAGGGCTACCGGGCTCCTACAATGAGCAGTTCTTC | CASRRGLPGSYNEQFF | TRBJ2-1 | TRBV2 | NA | NA
TGCGCCAGCAGCCCGGAGATGGTCTACAATGAGCAGTTCTTC | CASSPEMVYNEQFF | TRBJ2-1 | TRBV5-1 | NA | NA
TGTGCCAGCAGCCAAGTTTCAGGGTGGAACTATGGCTACACCTTC | CASSQVSGWNYGYTF | TRBJ1-2 | TRBV9 | NA | NA
TGTGCCAGCTCACCACCGATGGGCCAGGTGGGTAACACTGAAGCTTTCTTT | CASSPPMGQVGNTEAFF | TRBJ1-1 | TRBV18 | NA | NA
TGTGCATCGGCGCCGGGGGTTGGGGAGACCCAGTACTTC | CASAPGVGETQYF | TRBJ2-5 | TRBV7-7 | NA | NA
TGTGCCTCCACCCGGACAGGAGAGACCCAGTACTTC | CASTRTGETQYF | TRBJ2-5 | TRBV30 | TRBD1 | few
TGTGCCACCAGCCTAAGAATAGCGGGTGGCACAGATACGCAGTATTTT | CATSLRIAGGTDTQYF | TRBJ2-3 | TRBV15 | TRBD2 | NA
TGTGCCAGCAGTTCTCCGGGCTATAATTCACCCCTCCACTTT | CASSSPGYNSPLHF | TRBJ1-6 | TRBV28 | NA | NA
TGTGCCAGCAGCTTGGGCCGATTGGGGGGGCGCCTCACCTTC | CASSLGRLGGRLTF | TRBJ1-2 | TRBV7-2 | NA | few
TGTGCCAGCAGCTTCGGGGGAGGGGACGAGCAGTACTTC | CASSFGGGDEQYF | TRBJ2-7 | TRBV7-9 | TRBD2 | NA
TGTGCCAGCAGCTCAAGGACAGGGTCTAATGAAAAACTGTTTTTT | CASSSRTGSNEKLFF | TRBJ1-4 | TRBV5-4 | TRBD1 | few
TGTGCCAGCAGCCGCGGACAGGGTACAGGGGAGCTGTTTTTT | CASSRGQGTGELFF | TRBJ2-2 | TRBV7-3 | TRBD1 | NA
TGCAGCGTTGCCAGCGGGGGGGGTGAAGCTTTCTTT | CSVASGGGEAFF | TRBJ1-1 | TRBV29-1 | NA | few
TGCGCCAGCAGCGGGGGGGAAGCGGGGTCCAATGAGCAGTTCTTC | CASSGGEAGSNEQFF | TRBJ2-1 | TRBV5-1 | TRBD2 | NA
TGTGCCAGCAGCTCAAGACTAGCCCTAAACAATGAGCAGTTCTTC | CASSSRLALNNEQFF | TRBJ2-1 | TRBV7-9 | TRBD2 | many
TGTGCCAGCAGCTATACCGGGTCACCAGCTTTCTTT | CASSYTGSPAFF | TRBJ1-1 | TRBV11-2 | NA | NA
TGCGCCAGCGGTCTTCAGCGGGGGGATCAAGAGACCCAGTACTTC | CASGLQRGDQETQYF | TRBJ2-5 | TRBV5-1 | TRBD2 | NA
TGTGCCAGCAGCGGACGAGGTAACGAAGAGACCCAGTACTTC | CASSGRGNEETQYF | TRBJ2-5 | TRBV9 | NA | NA
TGTGCCAGCGGCACTAGCGGGGCCAGCCAAGAGACCCAGTACTTC | CASGTSGASQETQYF | TRBJ2-5 | TRBV28 | TRBD2 | few
TGTGCCAGCAGCCTCCTACCAGGATACAATGAGCAGTTCTTC | CASSLLPGYNEQFF | TRBJ2-1 | TRBV7-3 | NA | NA
TGTGCCAGCAGCTTAATGGCGGGGCCCGCCGAGCAGTACTTC | CASSLMAGPAEQYF | TRBJ2-7 | TRBV9 | NA | NA
TGTGCCAGCAGCTTGGGCGGGGCCAACGTCCTGACTTTC | CASSLGGANVLTF | TRBJ2-6 | TRBV7-3 | NA | few
TGTGCCAGCAGCCAAACCCAGGGGCACACTGAAGCTTTCTTT | CASSQTQGHTEAFF | TRBJ1-1 | TRBV4-2 | NA | few
TGCGCCAGCAGCTTGATGACAGGAGCCTACAATGAGCAGTTCTTC | CASSLMTGAYNEQFF | TRBJ2-1 | TRBV5-1 | NA | NA
TGTGCCAGCAGCCAATCCTACAGGGGAGGTCAGCCCCAGCATTTT | CASSQSYRGGQPQHF | TRBJ1-5 | TRBV16 | TRBD1 | many
TGTGCCAGCAGCCAAGAGAGCGGGAGCTCCGGGGAGCTGTTTTTT | CASSQESGSSGELFF | TRBJ2-2 | TRBV4-2 | TRBD2 | NA
TGTGCCAGCTCTAACGGCGCAGGGGGTATTGTTATCGATGAGCAGTTCTTC | CASSNGAGGIVIDEQFF | TRBJ2-1 | TRBV18 | TRBD1 | few
TGTGCCATCAAACCGGGACTAGCGGGGGGCCCCCAAGAGACCCAGTACTTC | CAIKPGLAGGPQETQYF | TRBJ2-5 | TRBV10-3 | TRBD2 | NA